This T cell receptor (beta chain) was profiled in a study of CD8+ T cells in alopecia areata. Study-level findings and limits: Lesional tissue from the scalp (especially in alopecia totalis/universalis) showed higher clonality than normal scalp. It was observed that many expanded lesional clones persisted in scalp and blood during tofacitinib. Scalp samples also yield sequences of resident alphabeta T cells from normal skin.

The treatment here: oral pan-JAK inhibitor, 5-10 mg twice daily. Those with alopecia areata gave lesional scalp punch biopsies and peripheral blood. The CDR3 runs 14 residues. The V segment lost 10 bases and the J segment 1 base; nucleotides outside the gene matches: 7. The germline V gene has CDR1 SGHTA and CDR2 FQGNSA. This clone has only one observation. Its antigen is currently unknown. cDNA reverse transcribed from extracted RNA served as the sequencing template. Profiled with immunoSEQ multiplex PCR; TCRdb holds only in-frame clones, not every one. Here the sample spans 200,000 to 250,000 clones, 64% being singletons.

The gene calls are TRBV7-2 and TRBJ2-5; 9 positions agree with TRBD2. This sequence originates from a human donor with alopecia areata. This specimen was CD4+ T cells sorted from blood, taken at week 4, from a patient treated with tofacitinib. The DNA of the CDR3 is TGTGCCACCAACCTAGCGGGGATCCAAGAGACCCAGTACTTC. It specifies CATNLAGIQETQYF.